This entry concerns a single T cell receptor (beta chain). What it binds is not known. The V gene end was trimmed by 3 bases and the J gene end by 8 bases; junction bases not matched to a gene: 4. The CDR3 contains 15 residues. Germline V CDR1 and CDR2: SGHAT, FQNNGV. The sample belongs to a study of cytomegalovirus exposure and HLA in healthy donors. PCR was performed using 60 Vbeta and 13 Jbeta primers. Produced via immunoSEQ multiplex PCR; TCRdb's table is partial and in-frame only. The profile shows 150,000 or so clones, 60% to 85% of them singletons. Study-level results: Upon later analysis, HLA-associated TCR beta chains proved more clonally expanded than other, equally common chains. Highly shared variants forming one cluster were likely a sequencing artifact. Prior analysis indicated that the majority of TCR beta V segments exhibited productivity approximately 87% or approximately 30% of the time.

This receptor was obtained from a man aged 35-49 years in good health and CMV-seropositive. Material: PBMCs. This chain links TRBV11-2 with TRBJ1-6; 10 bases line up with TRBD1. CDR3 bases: TGTGCCAGCAGCTTTACGGGACAGGGGTATTCACCCCTCCACTTT. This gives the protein CASSFTGQGYSPLHF.